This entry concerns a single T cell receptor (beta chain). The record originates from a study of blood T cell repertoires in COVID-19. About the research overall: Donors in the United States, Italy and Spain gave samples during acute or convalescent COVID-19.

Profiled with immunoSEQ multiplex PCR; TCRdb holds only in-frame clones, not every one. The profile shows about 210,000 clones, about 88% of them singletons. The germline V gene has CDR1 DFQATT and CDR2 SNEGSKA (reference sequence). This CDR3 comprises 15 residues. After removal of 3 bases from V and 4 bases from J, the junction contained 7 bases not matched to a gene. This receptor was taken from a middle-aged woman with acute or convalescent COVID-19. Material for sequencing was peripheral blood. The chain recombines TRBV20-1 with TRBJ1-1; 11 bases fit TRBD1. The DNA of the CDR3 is TGCAGTGCTAGTGGACAGGGGGCATGGGCCACTGAAGCTTTCTTT. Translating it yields CSASGQGAWATEAFF.